This T cell receptor (beta chain) was sequenced during a study of control samples from healthy donors and cancer patients. Some clones are missing from TCRdb's copy, which holds only in-frame ones; the method was immunoSEQ multiplex PCR. This table holds about 80,000 clones, roughly 88% found once. The sequenced sample was PBMCs. The origin of this receptor is a man aged 60 to 75 with head and neck cancer.

Written as DNA, the CDR3 is TGTGCCAGCAGCTTCAGGGGACTCTCTGGAAACACCATATATTTT. It specifies CASSFRGLSGNTIYF. J is TRBJ1-3 and V is TRBV11-2; TRBD1 might be the D (6 bases). The CDR3 length is 15 residues. Looked up from germline, CDR1 is SGHAT and CDR2 is FQNNGV. Trimming removed 3 bases at V and 0 bases at J, with 9 bases between. The full variable domain, completed using reference TRBV11-2 and TRBJ1-3, is EAGVAQSPRYKIIEKRQSVAFWCNPISGHATLYWYQQILGQGPKLLIQFQNNGVVDDSQLPKDRFSAERLKGVDSTLKIQPAKLEDSAVYLCASSFRGLSGNTIYFGEGSWLTVV.